This passage covers 13 T cell receptor beta chains from one sample sequenced in a study of siplizumab effects on memory and regulatory T cells. The data were produced by immunoSEQ multiplex PCR, yet TCRdb's version contains in-frame clones alone and is incomplete. Seen here are about 100,000 clones, 75% to 95% observed once, and the top ten hold around 2.6%. The sequencing sample was made of CD4+ T cells sorted from blood. Receptors originate from a human donor in good health. Some clones in this sample may be carry-over from other donors' samples.

The V and J genes are TRBV6-5 and TRBJ1-1; D perhaps matches TRBD1 (5 bases). Germline values: CDR1 MNHEY, CDR2 SVGAGI. The length of the CDR3 is 13 residues. The germline V and J ends were trimmed by 2 bases and 6 bases, with 10 bases remaining between them. Here the CDR3 DNA reads TGTGCCAGCAGTTACCCGGGGGTGCCTGAAGCTTTCTTT. It translates to CASSYPGVPEAFF.

On this clone itself: The junction and the germline gene differ at one end; a read error may be behind it. V gene TRBV4-2 combines with J gene TRBJ2-4; TRBD2 is a possible D gene (6 bases). The CDR3 covers 17 residues. From germline, CDR1 is LGHNA and CDR2 YNFKEQ. CDR3 sequence: CASSKEEGILAKNIQYF. In DNA, the CDR3 is TGTGCCAGCAGCAAAGAGGAGGGGATCTTAGCCAAAAACATTCAGTACTTC.

The chain carries TRBV19 and TRBJ2-4; TRBD1 agrees at 9 bases. The CDR3 consists of 19 residues. V dropped 3 bases and J dropped 0; count of bases not matched to a gene: 12. Germline-derived CDR1 and CDR2 are LNHDA and SQIVND (reference sequence). The CDR3 DNA reads TGTGCCAGTAGTATGCATGGGACAGGGTTTAATCAAGCCAAAAACATTCAGTACTTC. Protein: CASSMHGTGFNQAKNIQYF.

For this clone: The junction departs from germline at one end; a sequencing error may be responsible. CDR3 residues: CASSSGRGATYNEQFF. The CDR3 DNA is TGTGCTAGCAGCTCCGGTAGAGGGGCAACCTACAATGAGCAGTTCTTC. The gene calls are TRBV7-7 and TRBJ2-1; perhaps D is TRBD1 or TRBD2 (5 bases each). Germline V gene sequence: CDR1 SSHAT, CDR2 FNYEAQ (reference sequence). CDR3 length: 16 amino acids.

The chain combines TRBV29-1 with TRBJ2-1, with D uncertain. Looked up from germline, CDR1 is SQVTM and CDR2 is ANQGSEA. The CDR3 extends over 14 amino acids. Trimming left V 7 bases short and J 0 bases short, with 13 bases between. CDR3 DNA sequence: TGCAGCGGATCGGGCCGTAGCTCCTACAATGAGCAGTTCTTC. It specifies CSGSGRSSYNEQFF.

The V and J genes are TRBV6-5 and TRBJ1-2; 7 bases match TRBD1. Germline V CDR1 and CDR2: MNHEY, SVGAGI. The junction had 10 bases not matched to a gene; V was cut back by 5 bases and J by 7 bases. This CDR3 has 14 amino acids. The CDR3 is CASSLRGLNRGYTF. CDR3 in DNA: TGTGCCAGCAGTCTCAGGGGGTTGAATCGTGGCTACACCTTC.

J is TRBJ2-3 and V is TRBV18; tentatively, D is TRBD1 (6 bases). Germline V gene data show CDR1 as KGHSH and CDR2 as LQKENI. V was trimmed by 4 bases and J by 6 bases, leaving 17 bases between them. This CDR3 has 15 amino acids. The chain's CDR3 is CASSQGLGASDTQYF. CDR3 DNA sequence: TGTGCCAGCTCACAGGGGCTGGGGGCATCTGATACGCAGTATTTT.

The rearrangement uses TRBV28 and TRBJ1-5; TRBD1 is a possible D gene (5 bases). V gave up 3 bases and J gave up 2 bases, with 8 bases separating them. Germline-derived CDR1 and CDR2 are MDHEN and SYDVKM. CDR3 length: 14 residues. The CDR3 nucleotides are TGTGCCAGCAGTTTTTTGGGGCGCAATCAGCCCCAGCATTTT. Amino acids: CASSFLGRNQPQHF.

V usage is TRBV2 and J usage is TRBJ2-1; possibly TRBD2 for D (6 bases). The CDR3 has 17 amino acids. Trimming removed 6 bases from V and 1 base from J, with 19 bases in between. Germline-derived CDR1 and CDR2 are SNHLY and FYNNEI. CDR3 loop: CASSTSLGLISYNEQFF. In nucleotides, the CDR3 is TGTGCCAGCAGCACAAGCTTGGGACTTATATCCTACAATGAGCAGTTCTTC.

The chain has TRBV28 and TRBJ2-1; tentative D call: TRBD2 (5 bases). The germline CDR1 and CDR2 sequences are MDHEN and SYDVKM. V lost 6 bases, J lost 4 bases, and 16 bases lay in between. The CDR3 has 15 amino acids. The CDR3 DNA is TGTGCCAGCAGCCTCACCGGACTGGAGTACAATGAGCAGTTCTTC. It specifies CASSLTGLEYNEQFF.

The J gene is TRBJ2-1, the V gene TRBV18; D unclear. The CDR3 is 14 residues long. CDR1 is KGHSH, CDR2 LQKENI, per germline. The germline V and J ends were trimmed by 0 bases and 6 bases, with 9 bases remaining between them. Here the CDR3 DNA reads TGTGCCAGCTCACCACCGAGCGCCCTCAATGAGCAGTTCTTC. It encodes CASSPPSALNEQFF.

The rearrangement joins TRBV19 to TRBJ2-4; no clear D gene. The CDR3 covers 13 residues. Germline lookup yields CDR1 LNHDA and CDR2 SQIVND (reference sequence). Trimming shortened V by 7 bases and J by 1 base, and 8 bases separated the two germline ends. CDR3 DNA: TGTGCCAGTATGGAGAGGGCCAAAAACATTCAGTACTTC. Translated: CASMERAKNIQYF.

The chain carries TRBV7-3 and TRBJ2-1; the match to TRBD2 covers 12 bases. This CDR3 is 16 amino acids long. Germline values: CDR1 SGHTA, CDR2 FQGTGA. Unmatched junction bases numbered 9, after V lost 3 bases and J lost 9 bases. CDR3 DNA: TGTGCCAGCAGCTTGATGGGACTAGCGGGTGGGGGTGAGCAGTTCTTC. Translating it yields CASSLMGLAGGGEQFF.